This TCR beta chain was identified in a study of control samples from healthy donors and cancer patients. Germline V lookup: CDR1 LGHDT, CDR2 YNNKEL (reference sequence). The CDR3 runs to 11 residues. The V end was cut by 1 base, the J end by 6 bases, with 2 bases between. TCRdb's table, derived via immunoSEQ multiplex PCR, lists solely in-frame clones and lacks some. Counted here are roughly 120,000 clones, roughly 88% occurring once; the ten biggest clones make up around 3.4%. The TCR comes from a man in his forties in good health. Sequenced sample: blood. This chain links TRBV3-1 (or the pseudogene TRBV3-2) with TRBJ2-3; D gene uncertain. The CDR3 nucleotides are TGTGCCAGCAGCCAAGTCGATACGCAGTATTTT. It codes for CASSQVDTQYF.